The present TCR beta chain was sequenced within a study of Graves' ophthalmopathy and Graves' hyperthyroidism. RNA served as the template for amplifying TCR beta CDR3 regions. First-round RT-PCR used HTBI primers; second-round multiplex PCR followed. TCRdb processed the multiplex PCR reads anew with MiXCR; each CDR3 protein has one entry. Among 400,000 to 500,000 distinct CDR3 sequences listed, around a fifth were seen once. This clonotype has a handful of counts. CDR1 and CDR2 (germline): DFQATT, SNEGSKA (reference sequence). Trimming at V came to 5 bases and at J to 0 bases, leaving 12 bases not matched to a gene. This CDR3 comprises 18 residues.

The sample was peripheral blood. The sequence came from a woman under 30 with stable Graves' hyperthyroidism. The gene calls are TRBV20-1 and TRBJ2-3; TRBD2 matches 12 bases. The CDR3: CSASYPSGRALSTDTQYF. In nucleotides, the CDR3 is TGCAGTGCTTCTTATCCTAGCGGGAGGGCCCTTAGCACAGATACGCAGTATTTT.